These 29 T cell receptor beta chains originate from one sample sequenced in a study of OX40 agonist ivuxolimab in advanced cancers. This table comes from immunoSEQ multiplex PCR, and its TCRdb copy is limited to in-frame clones, with some not included. The profile shows 55,000 to 70,000 clones, roughly 85% of them singletons. The sequenced sample was CD4+ or CD8+ T cells sorted from blood, obtained in a trial of the OX40 agonist ivuxolimab. These TCRs come from an adult with an advanced solid tumor such as melanoma, head and neck, liver or kidney cancer.

There are a few counts of this clone. This chain links TRBV7-8 with TRBJ2-5; 7 bases agree with TRBD2. Trimming cost V 0 bases and J 1 base; bases outside gene matches: 11. This CDR3 comprises 18 residues. Germline V gives CDR1 SGHVS, CDR2 FQNEAQ. The CDR3 region has the DNA TGTGCCAGCAGCTTAGCCCGCGGAGGAGCGGGGCTCCAAGAGACCCAGTACTTC. This gives the protein CASSLARGGAGLQETQYF.

The chain uses TRBV7-2 and TRBJ2-1; TRBD1 might be the D (5 bases). Germline V gives CDR1 SGHTA, CDR2 FQGNSA. This CDR3 is 15 amino acids long. V gave up 7 bases and J gave up 13 bases, with 26 bases separating them. The CDR3 DNA reads as TGTGCCAGCACCTCGCAGGGATTGGTCTCAATGGAACAGTTCTTC. Its protein is CASTSQGLVSMEQFF.

V and J are TRBV19 and TRBJ2-5; D uncertain. Germline V lookup: CDR1 LNHDA, CDR2 SQIVND (reference sequence). The CDR3 is 13 residues long. Trimming left V 2 bases short and J 6 bases short, with 10 bases between. CDR3 residues: CASSINVRQTQYF. In DNA form, the CDR3 reads TGTGCCAGTAGTATAAACGTCCGACAGACCCAGTACTTC.

The rearrangement uses TRBV5-4 and TRBJ2-2, with 9 bases that match TRBD1. V trimming: 4 bases; J trimming: 5 bases; junction bases outside the gene matches: 3. The germline V gene has CDR1 SGHNT and CDR2 YYREEE (reference sequence). The CDR3 consists of 14 residues. As DNA, the CDR3 is TGTGCCAGCAGCCGGACAGGGGTGACCGGGGAGCTGTTTTTT. Its protein is CASSRTGVTGELFF.

The chain has TRBV7-8 and TRBJ1-1; TRBD1 is a possible D gene (6 bases). CDR1 is SGHVS, CDR2 FQNEAQ, per germline. CDR3 length: 18 residues. The V and J ends lost 3 bases and 1 base respectively, with 21 bases between them. The CDR3 here is CASSLMRDTRLSNTEAFF. CDR3 nucleotide sequence: TGTGCCAGCAGCTTGATGCGGGACACAAGGTTATCGAACACTGAAGCTTTCTTT.

With regard to this clone: One end of the junction does not line up with germline, which may come from a read error. This sample also contains other DNA sequences that code for the same CDR3. The chain couples TRBV30 to TRBJ2-2; D not certain. The germline V gene encodes CDR1 GTSNPN and CDR2 SVGIG (reference sequence). CDR3 length: 17 amino acids. The CDR3 reads CAWSVKMPIVDTGELFF. CDR3 in DNA: TGCGCCTGGAGTGTGAAGATGCCGATAGTGGACACCGGGGAGCTGTTTTTT.

CDR3 DNA sequence: TGTGCCAGCAGCTTAGAGGGGGGATGGCAGCCCCAGCATTTT. This gives the protein CASSLEGGWQPQHF. The chain is built from TRBV7-2 and TRBJ1-5, with a weak D call TRBD1 (6 bases). V lost 1 base, J lost 7 bases, and 11 bases lay in between. The germline V gene encodes CDR1 SGHTA and CDR2 FQGNSA. This CDR3 contains 14 residues. The full variable domain, completed using reference TRBV7-2 and TRBJ1-5, is GAGVSQSPSNKVTEKGKDVELRCDPISGHTALYWYRQSLGQGLEFLIYFQGNSAPDKSGLPSDRFSAERTGGSVSTLTIQRTQQEDSAVYLCASSLEGGWQPQHFGDGTRLSIL.

The chain links TRBV30 to TRBJ1-5; weak D call: TRBD1 (5 bases). Trimming shortened V by 5 bases and J by 6 bases, and 11 bases separated the two germline ends. Germline V gives CDR1 GTSNPN, CDR2 SVGIG (reference sequence). There are 12 residues in the CDR3. CDR3 coding DNA: TGTGCCTGGCAGGGTGGAAGTCAGCCCCAGCATTTT. This gives the protein CAWQGGSQPQHF.

As DNA, the CDR3 is TGTGCCAGCGGCCCCAGGGGTGGGGCCAACGTCCTGACTTTC. Protein product: CASGPRGGANVLTF. The chain uses TRBV11-2 and TRBJ2-6, with a possible D match to TRBD1 (6 bases). CDR1 SGHAT and CDR2 FQNNGV come from the germline V gene. V lost 8 bases and J lost 3, with 11 bases in between. The CDR3 covers 14 residues.

The CDR3 DNA sequence: TGTGCCTGGAACTATGCGGCAGGGAGGAAAACTGATGAGCAGTTCTTC. Its protein product is CAWNYAAGRKTDEQFF. The genes are TRBV30 and TRBJ2-1; possibly TRBD2 for D (6 bases). The germline V and J ends were trimmed by 4 bases and 8 bases, with 24 bases remaining between them. The CDR3 runs to 16 residues. CDR1 and CDR2 (germline): GTSNPN, SVGIG (reference sequence).

V usage is TRBV6-6 and J usage is TRBJ1-1; TRBD1 matches 8 bases. CDR3 length: 14 residues. Trimming cost V 10 bases and J 11 bases; bases outside gene matches: 18. From germline, CDR1 is MNHNY and CDR2 SVGAGI (reference sequence). The DNA for the CDR3 is TGTGCCATCAGACTGCAGGGGGCTTTGGCTTGGGCTTTCTTT. Amino acids: CAIRLQGALAWAFF.

The genes are TRBV5-4 and TRBJ2-5, with D perhaps TRBD1 (6 bases). V lost 2 bases to trimming and J lost 2 bases, with 10 bases between them. Per germline, CDR1 SGHNT and CDR2 YYREEE (reference sequence). This CDR3 is built from 14 residues. CDR3 sequence: CASSFWGRQETQYF. The CDR3 DNA is TGTGCCAGCAGCTTCTGGGGGCGGCAAGAGACCCAGTACTTC.

This chain links TRBV19 with TRBJ1-1; possible D gene TRBD1, 6 bases. From germline, CDR1 is LNHDA and CDR2 SQIVND (reference sequence). The CDR3 sequence is 14 residues long. With 3 bases removed from V and 4 bases from J, the gap between germline ends came to 12 bases. The CDR3 DNA follows: TGTGCCAGTAGTATCGGGGGCTGGGGCACTGAAGCTTTCTTT. This encodes CASSIGGWGTEAFF.

This clone was observed a few times. The genes are TRBV5-1 and TRBJ2-1; no clear D. The ends were cut back, 0 bases at V and 9 bases at J, with 13 bases in the middle. Germline V gene data show CDR1 as SGHRS and CDR2 as YFSETQ. The CDR3 spans 14 residues. CDR3 sequence: CASSLARSMGEQFF. The DNA of the CDR3 is TGCGCCAGCAGCTTGGCCAGGAGTATGGGTGAGCAGTTCTTC.

The V and J genes are TRBV9 and TRBJ2-5; 7 nucleotides align to TRBD1. With V trimmed by 7 bases and J by 3 bases, 9 bases remained unmatched. CDR1 and CDR2 (germline): SGDLS, YYNGEE. This CDR3 has 14 amino acids. This CDR3 reads CASSYRGTEETQYF. The CDR3 coding sequence is TGTGCCAGCTCCTATAGGGGGACAGAAGAGACCCAGTACTTC.

The chain has TRBV9 and TRBJ2-1, with 9 bases identical to TRBD1. This CDR3 spans 14 amino acids. With V trimmed by 4 bases and J by 7 bases, 6 bases remained unmatched. Germline lookup yields CDR1 SGDLS and CDR2 YYNGEE. The CDR3 spells CASSNRQGVNEQFF. The CDR3 DNA reads as TGTGCCAGCAGCAACAGACAGGGGGTAAATGAGCAGTTCTTC.

This chain connects TRBV4-3 to TRBJ2-3, with 9 bases matching TRBD2. The V gene end was trimmed by 2 bases and the J gene end by 8 bases; junction bases not matched to a gene: 11. The CDR3 covers 16 residues. In germline, CDR1 is LGHNA, CDR2 YSLEER. This chain's CDR3 is CASSQTVAGVVSTQYF. In DNA form, the CDR3 reads TGCGCCAGCAGCCAAACCGTAGCGGGAGTAGTAAGTACGCAGTATTTT.

V is TRBV30 and J is TRBJ2-7, with TRBD2 as a possible D gene (5 bases). Germline V gives CDR1 GTSNPN, CDR2 SVGIG (reference sequence). The ends were cut back, 2 bases at V and 4 bases at J, with 12 bases in the middle. The CDR3 is 13 amino acids. As DNA, the CDR3 is TGTGCCTGGAGTTCCGGGATTATGTACGAGCAGTACTTC. Translated, it gives CAWSSGIMYEQYF.

This sequence joins TRBV25-1 and TRBJ1-1, with D perhaps TRBD1 (5 bases). CDR1 MGHDK and CDR2 SYGVNS come from the germline V gene. Trimming removed 2 bases at V and 1 base at J, with 8 bases between. The CDR3 loop spans 14 amino acids. The CDR3 is CASSEEGRNTEAFF. The CDR3 DNA follows: TGTGCCAGCAGTGAAGAGGGGCGGAACACTGAAGCTTTCTTT.

V usage is TRBV7-2 and J usage is TRBJ1-1; D is unresolved. Germline V gives CDR1 SGHTA, CDR2 FQGNSA. V lost 3 bases and J 4 bases, leaving 12 bases between the germline ends. The CDR3 sequence is 14 residues long. The CDR3 nucleotides are TGTGCCAGCAGCTTCGGCGGTGGTGGCACTGAAGCTTTCTTT. Protein product: CASSFGGGGTEAFF.

This sequence joins TRBV27 and TRBJ1-5; D remains unclear. Germline CDR1 MNHEY, CDR2 SMNVEV (reference sequence). V lost 5 bases and J lost 0, with 8 bases in between. This CDR3 is 14 amino acids long. The CDR3 DNA reads TGTGCCAGCAGTGGAGGGTATAGCAATCAGCCCCAGCATTTT. Amino acid sequence: CASSGGYSNQPQHF.

The V gene is TRBV2, the J gene TRBJ2-3; D is unclear. This CDR3 contains 11 residues. V gave up 9 bases and J gave up 2 bases, with 6 bases separating them. CDR1 is SNHLY, CDR2 FYNNEI, per germline. CDR3 in amino acids: CASRITDTQYF. Written as DNA, the CDR3 is TGTGCCAGTCGGATCACAGATACGCAGTATTTT.

V usage is TRBV19 and J usage is TRBJ1-3; 9 nucleotides match TRBD1. This CDR3 spans 16 amino acids. Germline values: CDR1 LNHDA, CDR2 SQIVND (reference sequence). V dropped 6 bases and J dropped 7; count of bases not matched to a gene: 13. The CDR3 DNA follows: TGTGCCAGTAGCCTATCCGGGACAGGGTATTCGAACACCATATATTTT. The encoded protein is CASSLSGTGYSNTIYF.

The gene calls are TRBV19 and TRBJ1-1; D gene ambiguous. Per germline, CDR1 LNHDA and CDR2 SQIVND (reference sequence). The ends were cut back, 0 bases at V and 10 bases at J, with 18 bases in the middle. The CDR3 loop spans 15 amino acids. CDR3 DNA sequence: TGTGCCAGTAGTATAGATCGCACTCGGGGAAACGGAGCTTTCTTT. It is translated as CASSIDRTRGNGAFF.

This clone was observed a few times. This rearrangement joins TRBV5-1 to TRBJ2-1; 8 bases are shared with TRBD2. Germline V gives CDR1 SGHRS, CDR2 YFSETQ. This CDR3 comprises 15 residues. The V segment lost 6 bases and the J segment 8 bases; nucleotides outside the gene matches: 13. The CDR3 DNA sequence: TGCGCCAGCACCTCTGTGGGGCGGGGGGCCGATGAGCAGTTCTTC. It codes for CASTSVGRGADEQFF.

This clone turned up a few times. J is TRBJ1-5 and V is TRBV19; a weak D match, TRBD1 (5 bases). This CDR3 has 15 amino acids. V lost 7 bases and J 0 bases, leaving 13 bases between the germline ends. CDR1 LNHDA and CDR2 SQIVND come from the germline V gene (reference sequence). In DNA, the CDR3 is TGTGCCAGTATGGGGCAGAGTTATAGCAATCAGCCCCAGCATTTT. It encodes CASMGQSYSNQPQHF.

This clone was seen a handful of times. The V gene is TRBV5-1, the J gene TRBJ2-2, with 16 bases matching TRBD2. V dropped 1 base and J dropped 4; count of bases not matched to a gene: 7. The CDR3 has 19 amino acids. Germline CDR1 is SGHRS and CDR2 is YFSETQ. CDR3 loop: CASSLPGTSGGAITGELFF. The CDR3 DNA sequence: TGCGCCAGCAGCTTGCCAGGGACTAGCGGGGGGGCGATCACCGGGGAGCTGTTTTTT.

The sample holds one count of this clone. The chain has TRBV18 and TRBJ1-2; TRBD1 might be the D (5 bases). CDR3 size: 15 residues. The V and J ends lost 3 bases and 0 bases respectively, with 11 bases between them. Germline values: CDR1 KGHSH, CDR2 LQKENI. CDR3 sequence reads: CASSPTDRANYGYTF. In nucleotides, the CDR3 is TGTGCCAGCTCACCTACAGACAGAGCTAACTATGGCTACACCTTC.

CDR3 in DNA: TGTGCCTGGAGGGGGACAGCCGACACCGGGGAGCTGTTTTTT. It yields the protein CAWRGTADTGELFF. The chain carries TRBV30 and TRBJ2-2, with 7 nucleotides matching TRBD1. J gave up 3 bases and V 3 bases, and 4 bases lay outside the gene matches. The CDR3 covers 14 residues. Germline V CDR1 and CDR2: GTSNPN, SVGIG (reference sequence).